A selection of T cell receptor beta chains follows, all from one sample in a study of cytomegalovirus exposure and HLA in healthy donors. Assay used: immunoSEQ multiplex PCR; TCRdb lists only in-frame clones, some missing. Of about 83,000 clones in the sample, approximately 96% are singletons; the top ten hold 1.3%. The sequenced sample was PBMCs. All receptors come from a young woman in good health and CMV-seronegative. CDR3s include the opening cysteine and the closing phenylalanine or tryptophan. D genes are given only for firm matches. Not every row has a clone size; where given, it reads once, few, many or a size class.

CDR3 protein | CDR3 DNA | D gene | V gene | clone size | J gene
CASAGTRSDTQYF | TGTGCCAGCGCCGGGACTAGATCGGATACGCAGTATTTT | TRBD2 | TRBV27 | few | TRBJ2-3
CASSLIRVGTGANVLTF | TGTGCCAGCAGTTTAATCCGGGTCGGAACGGGGGCCAACGTCCTGACTTTC | NA | TRBV27 | NA | TRBJ2-6
CASSLQGAGNTIYF | TGTGCCAGCAGTTTACAAGGGGCCGGAAACACCATATATTTT | NA | TRBV27 | NA | TRBJ1-3
CASSSGQGFREQYF | TGTGCCAGCAGTTCCGGACAGGGCTTTAGGGAGCAGTACTTC | TRBD1 | TRBV27 | NA | TRBJ2-7
CVTRQAAMNTEAFF | TGTGTAACAAGACAGGCGGCAATGAACACTGAAGCTTTCTTT | NA | TRBV19 | NA | TRBJ1-1
CAITGSQGTYEQYF | TGTGCCATCACCGGTTCACAGGGGACCTACGAGCAGTACTTC | TRBD1 | TRBV10-3 | NA | TRBJ2-7
CASSPGGTSGIRETQYF | TGTGCCAGCAGCCCCGGCGGGACTAGCGGGATTCGGGAGACCCAGTACTTC | TRBD2 | TRBV7-2 | NA | TRBJ2-5
CASSNHRGQTEAFF | TGTGCCAGCAGTAACCACAGGGGGCAGACTGAAGCTTTCTTT | TRBD1 | TRBV6-1 | NA | TRBJ1-1
CAISQGTRENNEQFF | TGTGCCATCAGCCAAGGGACTAGGGAGAACAATGAGCAGTTCTTC | TRBD2 | TRBV10-3 | NA | TRBJ2-1
CASSLSGANTEAFF | TGCGCCAGCAGCTTGTCAGGGGCGAACACTGAAGCTTTCTTT | NA | TRBV5-1 | NA | TRBJ1-1
CAIWREGTDTQYF | TGTGCCATCTGGCGGGAGGGCACAGATACGCAGTATTTT | TRBD2 | TRBV10-3 | NA | TRBJ2-3
CAWTSGRYEQYF | TGTGCCTGGACGTCGGGGAGATACGAGCAGTACTTC | NA | TRBV30 | NA | TRBJ2-7
CASSGGTPYGYTF | TGTGCCAGCAGTGGGGGGACTCCCTATGGCTACACCTTC | NA | TRBV6-6 | NA | TRBJ1-2
CASSLGVRGTGGSYEQYF | TGTGCCAGCAGCTTAGGGGTTAGGGGGACAGGGGGCTCCTACGAGCAGTACTTC | TRBD1 | TRBV7-2 | NA | TRBJ2-7
CASSSGGQNYGYTF | TGTGCCAGCAGTTCGGGGGGGCAGAACTATGGCTACACCTTC | NA | TRBV27 | NA | TRBJ1-2
CASSLAGDSSGNTIYF | TGTGCCAGCAGCTTAGCAGGGGACAGCTCTGGAAACACCATATATTTT | TRBD1 | TRBV7-9 | NA | TRBJ1-3
CASSYGTGGETQYF | TGTGCCAGCAGCTATGGGACAGGGGGAGAGACCCAGTACTTC | TRBD1 | TRBV7-7 | NA | TRBJ2-5
CASTDGAGGTGELFF | TGCGCCAGCACCGACGGGGCAGGGGGCACCGGGGAGCTGTTTTTT | TRBD1 | TRBV5-1 | NA | TRBJ2-2
CASSEWTGESYEQYF | TGCGCCAGCAGCGAGTGGACAGGGGAGTCCTACGAGCAGTACTTC | TRBD1 | TRBV5-1 | NA | TRBJ2-7
CASSVGGPSYNEQFF | TGTGCCAGCAGCGTCGGCGGCCCTTCCTACAATGAGCAGTTCTTC | NA | TRBV9 | NA | TRBJ2-1
CASSLTGWPISYEQYF | TGTGCCAGCAGCTTGACAGGGTGGCCCATCTCCTACGAGCAGTACTTC | NA | TRBV5-4 | NA | TRBJ2-7
CASSYTTGADYGYTF | TGTGCCAGCAGTTACACTACAGGGGCGGACTATGGCTACACCTTC | TRBD1 | TRBV6-5 | NA | TRBJ1-2